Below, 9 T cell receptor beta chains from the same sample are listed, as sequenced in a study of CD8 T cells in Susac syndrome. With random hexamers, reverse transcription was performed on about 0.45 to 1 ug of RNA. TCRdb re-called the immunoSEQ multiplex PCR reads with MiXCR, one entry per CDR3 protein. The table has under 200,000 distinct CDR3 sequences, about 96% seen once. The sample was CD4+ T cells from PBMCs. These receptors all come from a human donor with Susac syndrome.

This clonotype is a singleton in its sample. This chain's CDR3 is CAWTGTEETQYF. DNA for the CDR3: TGTGCCTGGACCGGGACAGAAGAGACCCAGTACTTC. V gene TRBV30 combines with J gene TRBJ2-5; TRBD1 matches 7 bases. V shed 4 bases and J 3 bases; nucleotides not matched to a gene: 2. Germline V gene lookup returns CDR1 GTSNPN and CDR2 SVGIG (reference sequence). The CDR3 extends over 12 amino acids.

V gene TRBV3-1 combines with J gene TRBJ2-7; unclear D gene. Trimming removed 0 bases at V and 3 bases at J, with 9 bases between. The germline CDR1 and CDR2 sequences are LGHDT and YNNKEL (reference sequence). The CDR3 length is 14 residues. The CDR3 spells CASSQEGSYYEQYF. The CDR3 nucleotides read TGTGCCAGCAGCCAAGAGGGCAGCTACTACGAGCAGTACTTC.

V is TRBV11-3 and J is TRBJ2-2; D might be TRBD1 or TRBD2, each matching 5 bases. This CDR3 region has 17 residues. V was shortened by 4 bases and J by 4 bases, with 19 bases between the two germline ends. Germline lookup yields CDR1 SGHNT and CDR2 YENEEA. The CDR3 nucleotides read TGTGCCAGCAGCTCGATTAGTGGGTCTGGGGGCACCGGGGAGCTGTTTTTT. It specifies CASSSISGSGGTGELFF.

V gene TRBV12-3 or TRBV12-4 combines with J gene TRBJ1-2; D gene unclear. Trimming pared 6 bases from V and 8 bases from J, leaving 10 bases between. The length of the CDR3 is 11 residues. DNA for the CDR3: TGTGCCAGCAGGGCTCTTGGGGGCTACACCTTC. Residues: CASRALGGYTF.

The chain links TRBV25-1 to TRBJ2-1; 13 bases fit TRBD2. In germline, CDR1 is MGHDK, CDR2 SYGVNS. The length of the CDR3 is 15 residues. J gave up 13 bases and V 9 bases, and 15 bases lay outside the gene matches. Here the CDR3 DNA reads TGTGCCAGGGCCGAAGCGGGACTAGCGGGATTTCGTCAGTTCTTC. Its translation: CARAEAGLAGFRQFF.

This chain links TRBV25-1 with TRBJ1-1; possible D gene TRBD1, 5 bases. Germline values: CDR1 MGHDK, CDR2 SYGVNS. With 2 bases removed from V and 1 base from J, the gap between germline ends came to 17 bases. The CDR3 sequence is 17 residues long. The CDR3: CASSEGGTWRANTEAFF. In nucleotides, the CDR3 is TGTGCCAGCAGTGAAGGGGGGACCTGGCGGGCGAACACTGAAGCTTTCTTT.

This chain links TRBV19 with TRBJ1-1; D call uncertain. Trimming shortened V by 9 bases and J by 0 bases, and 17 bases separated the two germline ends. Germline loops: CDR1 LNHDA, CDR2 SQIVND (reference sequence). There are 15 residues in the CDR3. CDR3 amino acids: CASQDGSSMNTEAFF. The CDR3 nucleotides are TGTGCCAGCCAGGACGGTTCTTCCATGAACACTGAAGCTTTCTTT. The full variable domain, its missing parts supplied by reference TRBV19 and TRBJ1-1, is DGGITQSPKYLFRKEGQNVTLSCEQNLNHDAMYWYRQDPGQGLRLIYYSQIVNDFQKGDIAEGYSVSREKKESFPLTVTSAQKNPTAFYLCASQDGSSMNTEAFFGQGTRLTVV.

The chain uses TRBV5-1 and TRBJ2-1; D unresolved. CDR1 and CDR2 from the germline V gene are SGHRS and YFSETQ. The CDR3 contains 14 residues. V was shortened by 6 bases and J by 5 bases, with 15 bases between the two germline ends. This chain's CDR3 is CASKVGPTNNEQFF. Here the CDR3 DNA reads TGCGCCAGCAAAGTCGGACCCACGAACAATGAGCAGTTCTTC.

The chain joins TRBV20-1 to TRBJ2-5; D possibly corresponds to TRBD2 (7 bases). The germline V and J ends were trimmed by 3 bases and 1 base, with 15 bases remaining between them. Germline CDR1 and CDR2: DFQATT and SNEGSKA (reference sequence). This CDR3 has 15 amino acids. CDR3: CSARGLGGAQETQYF. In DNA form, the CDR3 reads TGCAGTGCTAGGGGTCTGGGGGGGGCCCAAGAGACCCAGTACTTC.